This T cell receptor beta chain was sequenced in a study of blood T cell repertoires in COVID-19. The wider study: Material from acute and convalescent COVID-19 was sourced from the United States, Italy and Spain.

CDR1 and CDR2 from the germline V gene are SGHTA and FQGNSA. This CDR3 contains 16 residues. After removal of 5 bases from V and 1 base from J, the junction contained 2 bases not matched to a gene. Assignment of participants to cohorts was predicated upon participant-reported clinical history. Symptom resolution, clearance, or two negative PCRs marked the recovered donors of Cohort 3. Repertoires were generated with immunoSEQ multiplex PCR, while TCRdb's copy carries only in-frame clones and drops some. Of approximately 300,000 clones detected, 92% appear once; the ten largest clones hold less than 20%.

Source material: PBMCs or T cells enriched from blood (not recorded which). The V and J genes are TRBV7-2 and TRBJ2-4, with TRBD2 matching over 13 bases. This TCR was recovered from a young woman who had recovered from COVID-19. This CDR3 reads CASSKTSGGAKNIQYF. Here the CDR3 DNA reads TGTGCCAGCAGCAAGACTAGCGGGGGGGCCAAAAACATTCAGTACTTC. Full variable domain (rest looked up from reference TRBV7-2 and TRBJ2-4): GAGVSQSPSNKVTEKGKDVELRCDPISGHTALYWYRQSLGQGLEFLIYFQGNSAPDKSGLPSDRFSAERTGGSVSTLTIQRTQQEDSAVYLCASSKTSGGAKNIQYFGAGTRLSVL.